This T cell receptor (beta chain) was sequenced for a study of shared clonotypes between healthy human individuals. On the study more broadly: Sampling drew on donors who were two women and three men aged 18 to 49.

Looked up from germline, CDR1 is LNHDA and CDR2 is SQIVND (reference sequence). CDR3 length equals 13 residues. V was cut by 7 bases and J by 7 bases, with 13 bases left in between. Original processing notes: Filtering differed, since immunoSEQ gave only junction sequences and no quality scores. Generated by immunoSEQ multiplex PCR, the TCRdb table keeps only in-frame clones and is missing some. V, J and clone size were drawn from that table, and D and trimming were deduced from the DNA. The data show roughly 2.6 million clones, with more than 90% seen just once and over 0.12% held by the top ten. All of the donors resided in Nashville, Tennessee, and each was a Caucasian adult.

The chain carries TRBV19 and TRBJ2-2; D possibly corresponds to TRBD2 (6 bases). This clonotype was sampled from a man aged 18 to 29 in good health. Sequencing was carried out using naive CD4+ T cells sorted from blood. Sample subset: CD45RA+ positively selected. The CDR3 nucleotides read TGTGCCAGTACCCCCGGGGGATTCGGGGAGCTGTTTTTT. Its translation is CASTPGGFGELFF.